Given below is one TCR beta chain in context. The antigen is unknown. The data were taken from a study of response to subunit inactivated influenza vaccine. The study's findings and limits: The authors proposed limited new T cell recruitment per seasonal influenza vaccination.

Trimming removed 3 bases at V and 0 bases at J, with 12 bases between. The germline gives CDR1 MNHEY, CDR2 SMNVEV (reference sequence). CDR3 length: 16 amino acids. TCRdb analysed the RT-PCR reads with MiXCR anew, one entry per CDR3 protein. The sample contains a few hundred thousand distinct CDR3 sequences, 12% to 15% of which appear only once. This receptor was identified in a man aged 50 to 59 who received an inactivated influenza vaccine. This chain joins TRBV27 and TRBJ2-1; D may correspond to TRBD1 or TRBD2 (5 bases each). Sequencing used PBMCs from blood, obtained 12 days after vaccination. The CDR3 sequence: CASSFSGPSSYNEQFF. The CDR3 DNA sequence: TGTGCCAGCAGTTTCTCGGGACCGAGCTCCTACAATGAGCAGTTCTTC.